The 21 T cell receptor beta chains listed next were all sequenced from one sample in a study of lung T cells in sarcoidosis with Löfgren's syndrome. TCRdb fed the reads into MiXCR, producing one record per CDR3 protein. The sample lists tens of thousands of distinct CDR3 sequences, 20% to 25% occurring once. Sequencing input: CD4+ T cells from PBMCs. Source of these receptors: a human donor with sarcoidosis (Löfgren's syndrome or another form), or a control subject (not recorded which).

This clonotype was counted ten times or more. The rearrangement uses TRBV7-8 and TRBJ1-2, with D hard to call. This CDR3 comprises 16 residues. Deletions cut 1 base from V and 4 bases from J, with 16 bases between. The germline CDR1 and CDR2 sequences are SGHVS and FQNEAQ. CDR3 region: CASSLEAASPIYGYTF. In DNA, the CDR3 is TGTGCCAGCAGCTTAGAAGCAGCCTCCCCCATCTATGGCTACACCTTC.

This clonotype was found many times. The genes are TRBV27 and TRBJ2-1; 9 nucleotides agree with TRBD2. Germline values: CDR1 MNHEY, CDR2 SMNVEV (reference sequence). CDR3 size: 14 residues. V shed 7 bases, J shed 5 bases, and the junction held 6 bases outside the gene matches. DNA for the CDR3: TGTGCCAGCACTCGTTCTAGCGGGAACAATGAGCAGTTCTTC. Encoded protein: CASTRSSGNNEQFF.

In this sample, this clonotype turned up many times. The rearrangement uses TRBV6-6 and TRBJ1-6; D is uncertain. Trimming pared 0 bases from V and 7 bases from J, leaving 10 bases between. Germline V gene data show CDR1 as MNHNY and CDR2 as SVGAGI (reference sequence). This CDR3 spans 15 amino acids. CDR3 in amino acids: CASSYSRVPNSPLHF. Here the CDR3 DNA reads TGTGCCAGCAGTTACTCACGAGTCCCAAATTCACCCCTCCACTTT.

The sample holds a few counts of this clonotype. The rearrangement joins TRBV3-1 to TRBJ1-4; the D gene is possibly TRBD1 (6 bases). V was clipped by 1 base and J by 5 bases, with 11 bases between them. CDR3 length equals 15 residues. Germline assignment: CDR1 LGHDT and CDR2 YNNKEL (reference sequence). CDR3 nucleotides: TGTGCCAGCAGCCAAGGAGGGGGGCTAAATGAAAAACTGTTTTTT. It encodes CASSQGGGLNEKLFF.

This clonotype was seen once. Possible read error: a much larger clone is one base away. The chain combines TRBV24-1 with TRBJ1-4, with TRBD1 matching 9 bases. The germline gives CDR1 KGHDR, CDR2 SFDVKD. The CDR3 has 14 amino acids. The CDR3 here is CATSDRTGDEILFF. In DNA form, the CDR3 reads TGTGCCACCAGTGATCGGACAGGGGACGAAATACTGTTTTTT.

This clonotype was counted at least ten times. The V and J genes are TRBV20-1 and TRBJ2-3; D is unresolved. CDR1 DFQATT and CDR2 SNEGSKA come from the germline V gene (reference sequence). V was cut by 2 bases and J by 0 bases, with 9 bases left in between. The CDR3 has 14 amino acids. DNA of the CDR3: TGCAGTGCTAGACCGGCATCTAGCACAGATACGCAGTATTTT. Its translation is CSARPASSTDTQYF.

Concerning this clonotype itself: The conserved phenylalanine or tryptophan normally closing the CDR3 is absent here, so this likely arose from a read error. The genes are TRBV28 and TRBJ1-2; 9 bases line up with TRBD1. With V trimmed by 6 bases and J by 2 bases, 7 bases remained unmatched. The CDR3 length is 15 residues. Germline-derived CDR1 and CDR2 are MDHEN and SYDVKM. In DNA, the CDR3 is TGTGCCAGCAGCTTCCTACAGGGGGCAAACTATGGCTACACCTCC. Translating it yields CASSFLQGANYGYTS.

V usage is TRBV5-8 and J usage is TRBJ2-3; a possible D gene is TRBD2 (5 bases). Germline CDR1 and CDR2: SGHTS and YDEGEE. V lost 0 bases and J 2 bases, leaving 10 bases between the germline ends. The CDR3 length is 15 residues. The CDR3, as DNA: TGTGCCAGCAGCTTGGCCGGGATTGACACAGATACGCAGTATTTT. Its protein is CASSLAGIDTDTQYF.

In its sample, this clonotype was seen many times. This chain joins TRBV7-9 and TRBJ2-3, with D tentatively TRBD2 (5 bases). The CDR3 spans 13 residues. Looked up from germline, CDR1 is SEHNR and CDR2 is FQNEAQ (reference sequence). The V gene lost 5 bases and the J gene lost 4 bases, with 10 bases spanning the gap. The CDR3 is CASSPLDSDTQYF. The DNA of the CDR3 is TGTGCCAGCAGCCCACTGGACTCAGATACGCAGTATTTT. The full variable domain, in which reference TRBV7-9 and TRBJ2-3 provide the parts outside the CDR3, is DTGVSQNPRHKITKRGQNVTFRCDPISEHNRLYWYRQTLGQGPEFLTYFQNEAQLEKSRLLSDRFSAERPKGSFSTLEIQRTEQGDSAMYLCASSPLDSDTQYFGPGTRLTVL.

This clonotype was observed many times. V and J are TRBV12-3 or TRBV12-4 and TRBJ2-2; D gene unclear. V was pared by 4 bases and J by 3 bases, with 3 bases between. The CDR3 runs to 12 residues. The CDR3 sequence: CASSYDTGELFF. Here the CDR3 DNA reads TGTGCCAGCAGTTATGACACCGGGGAGCTGTTTTTT.

This clonotype is medium-sized in the sample. This chain connects TRBV28 to TRBJ1-5; no clear D. Trimming took off 7 bases at V and 3 bases at J, with 16 bases between the two ends. This CDR3 is built from 15 residues. CDR1 and CDR2 (germline): MDHEN, SYDVKM. The CDR3 here is CASTGAGANNQPQHF. For the CDR3, the DNA is TGTGCCAGCACCGGAGCGGGAGCGAACAATCAGCCCCAGCATTTT.

This clonotype occurred many times. This chain links TRBV6-6 with TRBJ1-2; D call uncertain. The V end lost 2 bases, the J end lost 2 bases, and 9 bases lay between the germline ends. The CDR3 contains 14 residues. The germline CDR1 and CDR2 sequences are MNHNY and SVGAGI (reference sequence). CDR3 coding DNA: TGTGCCAGCAGTTACAACGGCATCAACTATGGCTACACCTTC. Translating it yields CASSYNGINYGYTF.

The table lists this clonotype with many counts. J is TRBJ1-2 and V is TRBV6-1; D possibly corresponds to TRBD1 (6 bases). The CDR3 runs 13 residues. From germline, CDR1 is MNHNS and CDR2 SASEGT. The V and J ends lost 8 bases and 2 bases respectively, with 12 bases between them. CDR3 protein: CASGVDRNYGYTF. In DNA, the CDR3 is TGTGCCAGCGGAGTGGACAGAAACTATGGCTACACCTTC.

The CDR3 region is CASSSPSTSYNEQFF. CDR3 coding DNA: TGTGCCAGCAGTTCCCCTAGTACCTCCTACAATGAGCAGTTCTTC. The rearrangement joins TRBV7-2 to TRBJ2-1; D is undetermined. Germline assignment: CDR1 SGHTA and CDR2 FQGNSA. CDR3 size: 15 residues. Trimming took off 6 bases at V and 0 bases at J, with 12 bases between the two ends. Supplemented by reference TRBV7-2 and TRBJ2-1, the full variable domain reads GAGVSQSPSNKVTEKGKDVELRCDPISGHTALYWYRQSLGQGLEFLIYFQGNSAPDKSGLPSDRFSAERTGGSVSTLTIQRTQQEDSAVYLCASSSPSTSYNEQFFGPGTRLTVL.

Turning to this clonotype: A read error may be the cause here, since a much bigger clone is one base away. V is TRBV20-1 and J is TRBJ2-1; 7 nucleotides match TRBD1. CDR1 and CDR2 from the germline V gene are DFQATT and SNEGSKA (reference sequence). Trimming at V came to 3 bases and at J to 13 bases, leaving 9 bases not matched to a gene. The CDR3 loop spans 12 amino acids. The CDR3 spells CSARGDRATQFF. In DNA, the CDR3 is TGCAGTGCTAGGGGAGACAGGGCGACTCAGTTCTTC.

CDR3: CASSIQGPPGRQPQHF. DNA for the CDR3: TGTGCCAGTAGTATTCAGGGTCCCCCCGGGAGGCAGCCCCAGCATTTT. V is TRBV19 and J is TRBJ1-5; tentative D call: TRBD1 (5 bases). This CDR3 comprises 16 residues. In germline, CDR1 is LNHDA, CDR2 SQIVND (reference sequence). V lost 3 bases, J lost 7 bases, and 19 bases lay in between. The whole variable domain, remainder taken from reference TRBV19 and TRBJ1-5, is DGGITQSPKYLFRKEGQNVTLSCEQNLNHDAMYWYRQDPGQGLRLIYYSQIVNDFQKGDIAEGYSVSREKKESFPLTVTSAQKNPTAFYLCASSIQGPPGRQPQHFGDGTRLSIL.

There are many counts of this clonotype. V is TRBV27 and J is TRBJ1-5; maybe TRBD1 (5 bases). Germline V gives CDR1 MNHEY, CDR2 SMNVEV (reference sequence). V was cut by 7 bases and J by 4 bases, with 14 bases left in between. The CDR3 spans 14 residues. The CDR3 reads CASTSGALNQPQHF. CDR3 in DNA: TGTGCCAGCACCTCCGGGGCCTTAAATCAGCCCCAGCATTTT.

This clonotype was seen at least ten times. The chain joins TRBV6-1 to TRBJ2-7; D assignment may be TRBD1 or TRBD2 (5 bases each). CDR1 is MNHNS, CDR2 SASEGT, per germline. V lost 6 bases and J lost 1, with 16 bases in between. The CDR3 totals 15 residues. CDR3 sequence: CASSRPGTESYEQYF. The DNA of the CDR3 is TGTGCCAGCAGCCGGCCCGGGACGGAGTCCTACGAGCAGTACTTC.

This chain joins TRBV3-1 and TRBJ2-5; TRBD1 aligns across 9 bases. The germline gives CDR1 LGHDT, CDR2 YNNKEL (reference sequence). Trimming took 2 bases from V and 6 from J; bases not matched to a gene: 4. CDR3 length equals 14 residues. The CDR3 loop is CASSQTDRGKTQYF. The CDR3 DNA sequence: TGTGCCAGCAGCCAAACAGACAGGGGGAAGACCCAGTACTTC.

The sample holds many counts of this clonotype. The genes are TRBV6-1 and TRBJ1-5; a possible D gene is TRBD1 (6 bases). This CDR3 has 13 residues. Trimming took off 5 bases at V and 3 bases at J, with 8 bases between the two ends. Germline values: CDR1 MNHNS, CDR2 SASEGT. CDR3 amino acids: CASSTGINQPQHF. CDR3 bases: TGTGCCAGCAGTACAGGGATCAATCAGCCCCAGCATTTT.

The CDR3 here is CASSRTDSGANVLTF. CDR3 in DNA: TGTGCCAGCTCCCGGACGGACTCTGGGGCCAACGTCCTGACTTTC. The chain links TRBV18 to TRBJ2-6; D is undetermined. V was trimmed by 6 bases and J by 0 bases, leaving 9 bases between them. Germline lookup yields CDR1 KGHSH and CDR2 LQKENI. The CDR3 sequence is 15 residues long.